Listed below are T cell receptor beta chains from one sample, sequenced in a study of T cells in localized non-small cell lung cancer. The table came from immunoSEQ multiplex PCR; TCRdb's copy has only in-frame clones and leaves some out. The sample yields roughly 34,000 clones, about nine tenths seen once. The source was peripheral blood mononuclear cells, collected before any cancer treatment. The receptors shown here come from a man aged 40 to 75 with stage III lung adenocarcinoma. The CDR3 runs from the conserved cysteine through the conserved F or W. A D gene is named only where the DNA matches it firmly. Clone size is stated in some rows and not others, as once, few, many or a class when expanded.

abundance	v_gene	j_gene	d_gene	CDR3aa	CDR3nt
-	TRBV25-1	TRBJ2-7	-	CASSELGYEQYF	TGTGCCAGCAGTGAACTCGGATACGAGCAGTACTTC
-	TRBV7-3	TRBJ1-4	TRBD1	CASSQPPGQRNEKLFF	TGTGCCAGCAGCCAACCCCCGGGACAGAGGAATGAAAAACTGTTTTTT
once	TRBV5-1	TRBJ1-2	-	CASSPRGERYGYTF	TGCGCCAGCAGCCCGAGGGGGGAACGCTATGGCTACACCTTC
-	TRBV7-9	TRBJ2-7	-	CASSDGGRPYEQYF	TGTGCCAGCAGTGATGGGGGGCGCCCCTACGAGCAGTACTTC
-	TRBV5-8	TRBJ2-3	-	CASSVTSSTDTQYF	TGTGCCAGCAGCGTGACTAGTAGCACAGATACGCAGTATTTT
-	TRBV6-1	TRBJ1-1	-	CASVEGPRNTEAFF	TGTGCCAGCGTCGAGGGACCCCGAAACACTGAAGCTTTCTTT
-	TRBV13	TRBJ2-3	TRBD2	CASSLAGGPADTQYF	TGTGCCAGCAGCCTAGCGGGGGGGCCGGCAGATACGCAGTATTTT
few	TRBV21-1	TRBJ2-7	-	CASRKGTYEQYF	TGTGCCAGCCGTAAAGGGACCTACGAGCAGTACTTC
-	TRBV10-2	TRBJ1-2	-	CASKGNLDYGYTF	TGCGCCAGCAAGGGAAATTTGGACTATGGCTACACCTTC
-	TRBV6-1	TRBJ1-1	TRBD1	CASSHGTGRTEAFF	TGTGCCAGCAGTCATGGGACAGGGCGAACTGAAGCTTTCTTT
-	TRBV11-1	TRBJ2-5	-	CASSWGADGLGGRETQYF	TGTGCCAGCAGCTGGGGAGCCGACGGTCTAGGGGGACGAGAGACCCAGTACTTC
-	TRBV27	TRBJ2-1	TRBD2	CASSPDGSGAYNEQFF	TGTGCCAGCAGCCCGGACGGGAGCGGGGCCTACAATGAGCAGTTCTTC
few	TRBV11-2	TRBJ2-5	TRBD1	CASSFARGIGQETQYF	TGTGCCAGCAGCTTCGCCAGGGGGATAGGGCAAGAGACCCAGTACTTC
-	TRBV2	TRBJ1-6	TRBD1	CASRDLTGNQSPLHF	TGTGCCAGCAGGGACCTGACAGGGAACCAATCACCCCTCCACTTT
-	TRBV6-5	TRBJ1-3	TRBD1	CASSLGQGSGNTIYF	TGTGCCAGCAGCCTCGGACAGGGCTCTGGAAACACCATATATTTT
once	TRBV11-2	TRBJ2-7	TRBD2	CASSLLAGGTYEQYF	TGTGCCAGCAGCTTGTTAGCGGGGGGAACCTACGAGCAGTACTTC
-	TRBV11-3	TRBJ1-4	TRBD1	CASSLARDRANEKLFF	TGTGCCAGCAGCTTGGCTCGAGACAGGGCTAATGAAAAACTGTTTTTT
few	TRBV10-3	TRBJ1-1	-	CAISPRDPNTEAFF	TGTGCCATCAGTCCAAGGGACCCCAACACTGAAGCTTTCTTT
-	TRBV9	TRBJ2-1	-	CASSAGLALNSYNEQFF	TGTGCCAGCAGCGCTGGGCTAGCGTTAAACTCCTACAATGAGCAGTTCTTC
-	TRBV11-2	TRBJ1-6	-	CASSASGANSPLHF	TGTGCCAGCAGCGCCTCGGGGGCTAATTCACCCCTCCACTTT
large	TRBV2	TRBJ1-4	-	CASSGQGVNEKLFF	TGTGCCAGCAGTGGGCAGGGAGTTAATGAAAAACTGTTTTTT
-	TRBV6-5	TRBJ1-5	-	CASRLGRDNNQPQHF	TGTGCCAGCAGACTAGGCCGGGACAACAATCAGCCCCAGCATTTT
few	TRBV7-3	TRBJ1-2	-	CASSLDPAGRYGYTF	TGTGCCAGCAGCTTGGATCCGGCGGGGCGCTATGGCTACACCTTC
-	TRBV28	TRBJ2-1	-	CASSLIGVGDEQFF	TGTGCCAGCAGTTTAATAGGGGTAGGCGATGAGCAGTTCTTC
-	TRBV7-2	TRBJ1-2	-	CASSFPGRGYTF	TGTGCCAGCAGCTTTCCGGGGAGAGGCTACACCTTC